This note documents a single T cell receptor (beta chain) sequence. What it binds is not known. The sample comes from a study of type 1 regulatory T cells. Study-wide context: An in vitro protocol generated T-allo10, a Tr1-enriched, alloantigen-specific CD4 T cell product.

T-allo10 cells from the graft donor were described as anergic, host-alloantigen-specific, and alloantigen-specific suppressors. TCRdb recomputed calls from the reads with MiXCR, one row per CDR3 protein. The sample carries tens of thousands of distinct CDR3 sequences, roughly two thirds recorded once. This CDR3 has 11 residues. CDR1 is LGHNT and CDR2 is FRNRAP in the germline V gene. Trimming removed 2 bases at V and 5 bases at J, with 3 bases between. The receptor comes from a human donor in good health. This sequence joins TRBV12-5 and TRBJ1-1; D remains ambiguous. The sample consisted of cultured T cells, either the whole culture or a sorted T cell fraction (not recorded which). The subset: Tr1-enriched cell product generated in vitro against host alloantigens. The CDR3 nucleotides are TGTGCTAGTGGTTTGCGTACTGAAGCTTTCTTT. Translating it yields CASGLRTEAFF.